The TCR beta chain described here comes from a study of blood T cells in healthy people across ages. In the study overall: The template switching approach captured approximately one barcoded beta molecule for every two T cells.

This clonotype was seen more than once but under ten times. Each sample gave at least 6 million isolated PBMCs. Through a sample-barcoded 5' primer and a J-beta primer mix, a second PCR was run for about 6 to 11 cycles. Tagging of each cDNA molecule was performed by a template-switch adaptor with 12 random nucleotides. Each CDR3 protein gets one entry after TCRdb re-called the 5' RACE reads with MiXCR. The sample shows 500,000 to 700,000 distinct CDR3 sequences, roughly 30% of them seen only once. Sequenced: blood. This clonotype was sampled from a woman older than 75 in good health.

The CDR3 region has the DNA TGTGCCAGTAGTATAATGGCAGGGACCCATGAGCAGTTCTTC. It is translated as CASSIMAGTHEQFF. The genes are TRBV19 and TRBJ2-1; D may be TRBD1 or TRBD2 (5 bases each). CDR3 size: 14 residues. Germline lookup yields CDR1 LNHDA and CDR2 SQIVND (reference sequence). Trimming pared 2 bases from V and 8 bases from J, leaving 13 bases between.